The 5 T cell receptor beta chains presented below share a single source sample, sequenced in a study of CD8 T cells in Susac syndrome. An input of about 0.45 to 1 ug of RNA was subjected to reverse transcription using random hexamers. From the immunoSEQ multiplex PCR reads, TCRdb called clonotypes with MiXCR, one entry per CDR3 protein. The data show hundreds of thousands of distinct CDR3 sequences, roughly 85% seen once. Sequenced material: CD8+ T cells from PBMCs. The receptors derive from a human donor with multiple sclerosis.

The chain couples TRBV2 to TRBJ2-2; D unresolved. The CDR3 totals 13 residues. V dropped 3 bases and J dropped 4 bases, with 6 bases sitting between them. Germline lookup yields CDR1 SNHLY and CDR2 FYNNEI. The CDR3 nucleotides read TGTGCCAGCAGTGAGGACCTCACCGGGGAGCTGTTTTTT. This encodes CASSEDLTGELFF.

V gene TRBV10-3 combines with J gene TRBJ2-7, with D perhaps assigned TRBD1 or TRBD2 (5 bases each). CDR1 is ENHRY and CDR2 is SYGVKD in the germline V gene. This CDR3 region has 16 residues. Trimming cost V 4 bases and J 0 bases, with 16 bases left between them. The CDR3: CAISGNGTAFSYEQYF. The CDR3 coding sequence is TGTGCCATCAGTGGGAACGGGACGGCCTTCTCCTACGAGCAGTACTTC.

CDR3 sequence (DNA): TGCGCCAGCAGCCCCCTGGAAGGTGAAGCTTTCTTT. Encoded protein: CASSPLEGEAFF. The chain employs TRBV4-1 and TRBJ1-1; no definite D call. Germline V lookup: CDR1 MGHRA, CDR2 YSYEKL. Trimming took 4 bases from V and 7 from J, leaving 10 bases between them. The CDR3 is 12 amino acids.

The rearrangement links TRBV6-5 to TRBJ2-7; D is possibly TRBD1 (5 bases). CDR1 MNHEY and CDR2 SVGAGI come from the germline V gene. The length of the CDR3 is 14 residues. Trimming stripped 6 bases from V and 2 bases from J, with 14 bases between. The CDR3 region has the DNA TGTGCCAGCAGATATAGGACACTTACCTACGAGCAGTACTTC. Amino acids: CASRYRTLTYEQYF.

This clonotype was seen a handful of times. J is TRBJ2-7 and V is TRBV12-3 or TRBV12-4; 9 positions agree with TRBD1. The V segment lost 5 bases and the J segment 2 bases; nucleotides outside the gene matches: 7. CDR3 length: 15 residues. CDR3 sequence reads: CASSRPGQGTYEQYF. The CDR3, as DNA: TGTGCCAGCAGTCGCCCGGGACAGGGAACCTACGAGCAGTACTTC.